This TCR beta chain was retrieved from a study of CD8 T cells in Susac syndrome. Random hexamers were used to reverse transcribe an amount of about 0.45 to 1 ug RNA. TCRdb re-called the immunoSEQ multiplex PCR reads with MiXCR, one entry per CDR3 protein. Here the sample spans fewer than 200,000 distinct CDR3 sequences, approximately 96% being singletons. Trimming took 0 bases from V and 4 from J; bases not matched to a gene: 11. From germline, CDR1 is MNHNS and CDR2 SASEGT. The CDR3 is 19 amino acids. V is TRBV6-1 and J is TRBJ2-2; 10 bases match TRBD1. The sample comprised CD8+ T cells from PBMCs. The sequence was collected from a human donor with multiple sclerosis. Here the CDR3 DNA reads TGTGCCAGCAGTGAAGCCTGGGACAGGGGAACTCGAAGCACCGGGGAGCTGTTTTTT. This codes for CASSEAWDRGTRSTGELFF.